This T cell receptor beta chain appears in the sequencing data of a study of blood T cell repertoires in COVID-19. Across the study: Sites across the United States, Italy and Spain contributed samples from acute and convalescent COVID-19. T cells, B-cell-depleted T cells, or PBMCs provided the cDNA or gDNA that served as material.

The count of this clone is one. Study processing details: Researchers report that nucleated cell counts were estimated from reference gene primer amplification. Sequenced by immunoSEQ multiplex PCR; TCRdb stores in-frame clones only, minus some. V, J and clone size were drawn from that table, and D and trimming were deduced from the DNA. The sample holds around 270,000 clones, around nine tenths seen once. The V gene's germline CDR1 is LNHNV and CDR2 YYDKDF (reference sequence). The CDR3 runs 14 residues. V gave up 5 bases and J gave up 6 bases; unmatched junction bases: 7. The source material was peripheral blood. The chain combines TRBV15 with TRBJ2-5; 9 nucleotides line up with TRBD1. This TCR came from a man aged 35-49 years with acute or convalescent COVID-19. CDR3 DNA sequence: TGTGCCACCAGCTTCCAGACAGGGGGAAAGACCCAGTACTTC. This encodes CATSFQTGGKTQYF.